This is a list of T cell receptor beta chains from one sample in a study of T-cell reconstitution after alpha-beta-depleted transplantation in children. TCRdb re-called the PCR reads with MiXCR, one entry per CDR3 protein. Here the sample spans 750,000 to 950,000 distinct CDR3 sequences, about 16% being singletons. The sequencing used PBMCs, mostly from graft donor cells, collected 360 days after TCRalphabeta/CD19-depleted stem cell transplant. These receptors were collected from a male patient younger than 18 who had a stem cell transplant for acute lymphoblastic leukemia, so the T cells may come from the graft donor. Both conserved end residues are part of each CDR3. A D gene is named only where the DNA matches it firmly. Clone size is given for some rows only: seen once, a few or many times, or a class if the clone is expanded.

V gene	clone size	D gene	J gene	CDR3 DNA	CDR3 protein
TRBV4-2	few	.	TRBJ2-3	TGTGCCAGCAGCCAGAAGCCGGGGAGCACAGATACGCAGTATTTT	CASSQKPGSTDTQYF
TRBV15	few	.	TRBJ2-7	TGTGCCACCAGCAGAGAATCAAAACAGGGAGGACTCTACGAGCAGTACTTC	CATSRESKQGGLYEQYF
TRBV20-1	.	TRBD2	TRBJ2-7	TGCAGTGCTCAGGGCGGGACTACATACTACGAGCAGTACTTC	CSAQGGTTYYEQYF
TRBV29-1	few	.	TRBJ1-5	TGCAGCGGGGGCATGGGAGGGAATCAGCCCCAGCATTTT	CSGGMGGNQPQHF
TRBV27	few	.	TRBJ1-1	TGTGCCAGCAGTTCGGGGGACATCTACACTGAAGCTTTCTTT	CASSSGDIYTEAFF
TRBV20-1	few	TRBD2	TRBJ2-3	TGCAGTCCCTTTCTAGCGGGATCTTCGCCAGATACGCAGTATTTT	CSPFLAGSSPDTQYF
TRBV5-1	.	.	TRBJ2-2	TGCGCCAGCGTCGAGCGAAGGGACACCGGGGAGCTGTTTTTT	CASVERRDTGELFF
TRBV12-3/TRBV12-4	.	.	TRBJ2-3	TGTGCCAGCAGTTTACCCTCTTTCTGGCAGACGTTCACAGATACGCAGTATTTT	CASSLPSFWQTFTDTQYF
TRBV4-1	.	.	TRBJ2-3	TGCGCCAGCAGCCAAATCCTAGCTACAGATACGCAGTATTTT	CASSQILATDTQYF
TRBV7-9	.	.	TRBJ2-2	TGTGCCAGCAGCTTATGGGACTCCGGGGAGCTGTTTTTT	CASSLWDSGELFF
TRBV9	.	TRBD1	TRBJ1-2	TGTGCCAGCAGCGGAAACCGGGACAGGGGGACGTATGGCTACACCTTC	CASSGNRDRGTYGYTF
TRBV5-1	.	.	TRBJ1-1	TGCGCCAGCAGCTTGGGGGCTTCGGGGGCAGCCCTCATGAACACTGAAGCTTTCTTT	CASSLGASGAALMNTEAFF
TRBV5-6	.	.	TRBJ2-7	TGTGCCAGCAGCTTTGCCGGGACGATTTCCTACGAGCAGTACTTC	CASSFAGTISYEQYF
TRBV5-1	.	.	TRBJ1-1	TGCGCCAGCAGCTTGGCGGGCGGGGGAGCCCTGAGCACTGAAGCTTTCTTT	CASSLAGGGALSTEAFF
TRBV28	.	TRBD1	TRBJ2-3	TGTGCCAGCACCGACAGGGCCACAGATACGCAGTATTTT	CASTDRATDTQYF
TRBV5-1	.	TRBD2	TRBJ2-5	TGCGCCAGCAGCTTCGATAGCGGGAGTACTCAGACCCAGTACTTC	CASSFDSGSTQTQYF
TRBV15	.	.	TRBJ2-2	TGTGCCACCAGCAGAGTGGGTGTGCGGTTTACCGGGGAGCTGTTTTTT	CATSRVGVRFTGELFF
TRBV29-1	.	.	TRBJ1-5	TGCAGCGTTGAACGAGGGGGAGGTAGCAATCAGCCCCAGCATTTT	CSVERGGGSNQPQHF
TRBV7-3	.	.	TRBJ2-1	TGTGCCAGCAGCTTGATTACAGGGATGTACAATGAGCAGTTCTTC	CASSLITGMYNEQFF
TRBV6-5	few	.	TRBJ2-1	TGTGCCAGCCCCCCCGCGGGAAGGAGGAATGAGCAGTTCTTC	CASPPAGRRNEQFF
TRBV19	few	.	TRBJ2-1	TGTGCCAGTAGGAATGGCCAGTTGGATGAGCAGTTCTTC	CASRNGQLDEQFF
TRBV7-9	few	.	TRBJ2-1	TGTGCCAGCAGACTGGCACTCGGGCACAATGAGCAGTTCTTC	CASRLALGHNEQFF
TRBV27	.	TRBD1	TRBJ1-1	TGTGCCAGCAGTGGAGGACCTACAGGGGTTTTAACTGAAGCTTTCTTT	CASSGGPTGVLTEAFF
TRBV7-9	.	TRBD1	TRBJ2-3	TGTGCCAGCAGCTTCCAGGGGGCTAGCCCCGGCGATACGCAGTATTTT	CASSFQGASPGDTQYF
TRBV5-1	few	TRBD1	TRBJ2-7	TGCGCCAGCAGCTTGGAGGGGGACAGGGGGCTCGAGCAGTACTTC	CASSLEGDRGLEQYF